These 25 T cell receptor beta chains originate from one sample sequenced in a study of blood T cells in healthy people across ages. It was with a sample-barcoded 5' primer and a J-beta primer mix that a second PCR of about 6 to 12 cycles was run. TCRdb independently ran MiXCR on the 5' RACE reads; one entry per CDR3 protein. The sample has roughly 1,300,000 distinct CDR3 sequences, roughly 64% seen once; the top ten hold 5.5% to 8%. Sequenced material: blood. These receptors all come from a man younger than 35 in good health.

CDR3 nucleotides: TGTGCCAGCAGCCTTACTCTGGGTTCCTACGAGCAGTACTTC. Amino acids: CASSLTLGSYEQYF. V usage is TRBV7-9 and J usage is TRBJ2-7; no definite D call. The CDR3 sequence is 14 residues long. V was cut by 5 bases and J by 1 base, with 12 bases left in between. The germline CDR1 and CDR2 sequences are SEHNR and FQNEAQ (reference sequence).

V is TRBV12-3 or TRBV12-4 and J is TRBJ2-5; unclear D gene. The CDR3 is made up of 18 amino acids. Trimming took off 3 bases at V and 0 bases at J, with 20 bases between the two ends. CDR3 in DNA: TGTGCCAGCAGTTTGTGGTACTGGCAAACCGCGTACCAAGAGACCCAGTACTTC. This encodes CASSLWYWQTAYQETQYF.

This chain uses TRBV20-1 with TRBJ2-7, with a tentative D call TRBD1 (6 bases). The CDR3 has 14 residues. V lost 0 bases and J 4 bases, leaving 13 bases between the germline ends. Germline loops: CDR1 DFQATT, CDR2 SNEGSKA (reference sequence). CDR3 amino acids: CSARDTGKTYEQYF. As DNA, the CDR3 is TGCAGTGCTAGAGACACAGGGAAAACTTACGAGCAGTACTTC.

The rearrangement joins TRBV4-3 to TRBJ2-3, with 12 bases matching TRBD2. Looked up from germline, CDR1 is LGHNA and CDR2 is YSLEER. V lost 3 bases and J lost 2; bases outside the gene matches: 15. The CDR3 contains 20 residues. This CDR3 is CASSHQRGGTSGGLTDTQYF. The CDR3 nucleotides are TGCGCCAGCAGCCACCAGCGAGGAGGAACTAGCGGGGGGCTCACAGATACGCAGTATTTT.

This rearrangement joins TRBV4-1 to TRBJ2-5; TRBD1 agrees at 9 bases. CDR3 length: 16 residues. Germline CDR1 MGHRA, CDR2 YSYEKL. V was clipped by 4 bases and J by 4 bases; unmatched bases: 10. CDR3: CASSRVGTGLLETQYF. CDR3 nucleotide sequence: TGCGCCAGCAGCCGCGTCGGGACAGGGTTATTAGAGACCCAGTACTTC.

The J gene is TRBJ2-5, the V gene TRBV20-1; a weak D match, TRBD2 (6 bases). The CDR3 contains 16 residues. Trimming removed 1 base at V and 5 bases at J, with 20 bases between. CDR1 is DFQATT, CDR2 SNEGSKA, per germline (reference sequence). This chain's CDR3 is CSARARVREVGETQYF. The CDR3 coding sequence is TGCAGTGCTAGAGCAAGGGTGCGGGAAGTGGGGGAGACCCAGTACTTC.

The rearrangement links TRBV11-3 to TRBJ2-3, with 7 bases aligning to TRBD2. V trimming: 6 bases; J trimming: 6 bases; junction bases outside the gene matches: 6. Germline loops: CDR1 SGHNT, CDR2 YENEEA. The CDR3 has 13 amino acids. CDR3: CASRGAGHDTQYF. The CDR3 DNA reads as TGTGCCAGCAGGGGAGCGGGGCACGATACGCAGTATTTT.

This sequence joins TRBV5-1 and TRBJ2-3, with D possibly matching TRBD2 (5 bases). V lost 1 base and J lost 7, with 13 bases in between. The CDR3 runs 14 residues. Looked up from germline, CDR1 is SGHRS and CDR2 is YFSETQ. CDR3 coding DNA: TGCGCCAGCAGCTTGTCCCAGCGGAGTTATACGCAGTATTTT. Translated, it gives CASSLSQRSYTQYF.

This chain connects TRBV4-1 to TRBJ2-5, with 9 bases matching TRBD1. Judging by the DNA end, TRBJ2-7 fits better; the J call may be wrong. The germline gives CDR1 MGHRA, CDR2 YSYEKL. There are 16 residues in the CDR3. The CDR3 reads CASTPRVGQGTYEQYF. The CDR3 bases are TGCGCCAGCACCCCAAGAGTGGGACAGGGCACCTACGAGCAGTACTTC.

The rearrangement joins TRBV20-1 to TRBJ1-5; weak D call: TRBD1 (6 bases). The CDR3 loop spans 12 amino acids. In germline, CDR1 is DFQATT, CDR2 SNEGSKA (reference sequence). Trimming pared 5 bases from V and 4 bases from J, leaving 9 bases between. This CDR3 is CSALGGNQPQHF. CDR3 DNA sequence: TGCAGTGCTTTAGGGGGGAATCAGCCCCAGCATTTT.

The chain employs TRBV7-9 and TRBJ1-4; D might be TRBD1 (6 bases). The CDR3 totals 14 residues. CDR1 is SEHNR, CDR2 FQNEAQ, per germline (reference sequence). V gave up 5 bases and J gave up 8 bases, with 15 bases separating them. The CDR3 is CASSKGGGVEKLFF. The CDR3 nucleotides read TGTGCCAGCAGCAAAGGAGGGGGTGTCGAAAAACTGTTTTTT.

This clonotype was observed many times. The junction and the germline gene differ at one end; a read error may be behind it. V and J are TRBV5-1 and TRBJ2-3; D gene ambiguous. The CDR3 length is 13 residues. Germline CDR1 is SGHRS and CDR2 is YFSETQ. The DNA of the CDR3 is TGTGCCAGCAGCTTAGTACCCACAGATACGCAGTATTTT. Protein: CASSLVPTDTQYF.

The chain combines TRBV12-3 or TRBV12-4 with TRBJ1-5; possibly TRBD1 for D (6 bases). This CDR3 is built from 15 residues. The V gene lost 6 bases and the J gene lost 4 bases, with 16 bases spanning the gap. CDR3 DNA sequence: TGTGCCAGCAGATCCGGGGGCGGAGGAAATCAGCCCCAGCATTTT. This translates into CASRSGGGGNQPQHF.

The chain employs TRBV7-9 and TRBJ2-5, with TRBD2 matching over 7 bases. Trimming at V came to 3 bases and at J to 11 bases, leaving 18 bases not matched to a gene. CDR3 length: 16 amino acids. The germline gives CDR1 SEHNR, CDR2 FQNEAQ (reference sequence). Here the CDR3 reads CASSFSGSYSYNEQYF. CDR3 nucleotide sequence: TGTGCCAGCAGCTTTAGCGGGTCGTACTCCTACAATGAGCAGTACTTC.

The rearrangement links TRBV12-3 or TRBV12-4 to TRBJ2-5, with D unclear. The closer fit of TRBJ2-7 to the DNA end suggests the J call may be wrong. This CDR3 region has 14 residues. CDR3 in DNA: TGTGCCAGCAGTGTGGGCTACCCGACCTACGAGCAGTACTTC. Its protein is CASSVGYPTYEQYF.

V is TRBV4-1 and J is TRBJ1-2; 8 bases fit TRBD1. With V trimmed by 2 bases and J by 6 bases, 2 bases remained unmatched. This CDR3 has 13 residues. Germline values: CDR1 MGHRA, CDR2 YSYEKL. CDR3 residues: CASSQSTGDGYTF. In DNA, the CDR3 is TGCGCCAGCAGCCAATCGACAGGGGATGGCTACACCTTC.

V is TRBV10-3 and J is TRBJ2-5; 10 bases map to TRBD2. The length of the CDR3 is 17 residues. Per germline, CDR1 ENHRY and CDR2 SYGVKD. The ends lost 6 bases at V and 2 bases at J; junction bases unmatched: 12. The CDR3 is CAIRPGLAGVGQETQYF. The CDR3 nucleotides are TGTGCCATCAGGCCAGGGCTAGCGGGAGTGGGGCAAGAGACCCAGTACTTC.

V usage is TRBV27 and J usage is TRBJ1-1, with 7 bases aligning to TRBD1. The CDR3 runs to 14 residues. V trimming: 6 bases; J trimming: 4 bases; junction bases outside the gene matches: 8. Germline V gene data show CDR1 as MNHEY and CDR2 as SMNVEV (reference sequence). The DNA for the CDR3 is TGTGCCAGCAGAGCAGGGGGAAGTCCCACTGAAGCTTTCTTT. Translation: CASRAGGSPTEAFF.

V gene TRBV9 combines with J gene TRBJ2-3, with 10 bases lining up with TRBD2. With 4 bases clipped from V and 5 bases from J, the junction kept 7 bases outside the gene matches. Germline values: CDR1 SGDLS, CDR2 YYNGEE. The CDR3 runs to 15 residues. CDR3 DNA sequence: TGTGCCAGCAGCCCAATAGCGGGGGGAGAAGATACGCAGTATTTT. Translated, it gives CASSPIAGGEDTQYF.

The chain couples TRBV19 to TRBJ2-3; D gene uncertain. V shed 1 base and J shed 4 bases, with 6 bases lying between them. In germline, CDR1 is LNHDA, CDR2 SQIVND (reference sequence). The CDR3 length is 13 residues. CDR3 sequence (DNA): TGTGCCAGTAGTATAGCCCCCGCAGATACGCAGTATTTT. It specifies CASSIAPADTQYF.

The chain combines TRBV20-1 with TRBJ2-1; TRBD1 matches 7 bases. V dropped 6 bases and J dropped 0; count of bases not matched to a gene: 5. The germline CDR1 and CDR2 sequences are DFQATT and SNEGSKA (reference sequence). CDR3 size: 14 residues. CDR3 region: CSAKDRSSYNEQFF. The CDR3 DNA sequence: TGCAGTGCCAAGGACAGGAGCTCCTACAATGAGCAGTTCTTC.

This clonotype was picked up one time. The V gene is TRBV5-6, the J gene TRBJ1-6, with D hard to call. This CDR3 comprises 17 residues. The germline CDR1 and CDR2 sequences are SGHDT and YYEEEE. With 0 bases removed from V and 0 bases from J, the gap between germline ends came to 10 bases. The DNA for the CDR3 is TGTGCCAGCAGCTTGGAGAAGCGGAGCTCCTATAATTCACCCCTCCACTTT. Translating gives CASSLEKRSSYNSPLHF.

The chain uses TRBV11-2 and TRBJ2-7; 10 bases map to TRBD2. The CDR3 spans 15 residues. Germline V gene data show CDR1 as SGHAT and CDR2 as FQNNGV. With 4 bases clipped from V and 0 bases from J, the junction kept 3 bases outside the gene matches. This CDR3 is CASSSTSGDSYEQYF. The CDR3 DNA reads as TGTGCCAGCAGCTCCACTAGCGGGGACTCCTACGAGCAGTACTTC.

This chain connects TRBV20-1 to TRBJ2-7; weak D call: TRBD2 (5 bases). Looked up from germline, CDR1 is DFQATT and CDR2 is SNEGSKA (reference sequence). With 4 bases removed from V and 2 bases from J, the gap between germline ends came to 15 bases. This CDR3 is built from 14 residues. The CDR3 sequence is CSAIGAESPYEQYF. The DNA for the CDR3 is TGCAGTGCTATCGGAGCGGAGAGCCCCTACGAGCAGTACTTC.

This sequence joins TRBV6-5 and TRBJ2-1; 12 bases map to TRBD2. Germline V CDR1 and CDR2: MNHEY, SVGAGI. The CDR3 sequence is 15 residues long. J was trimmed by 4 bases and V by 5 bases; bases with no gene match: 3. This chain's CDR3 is CASSRLAGDYNEQFF. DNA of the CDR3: TGTGCCAGCAGTAGACTAGCGGGAGATTACAATGAGCAGTTCTTC.